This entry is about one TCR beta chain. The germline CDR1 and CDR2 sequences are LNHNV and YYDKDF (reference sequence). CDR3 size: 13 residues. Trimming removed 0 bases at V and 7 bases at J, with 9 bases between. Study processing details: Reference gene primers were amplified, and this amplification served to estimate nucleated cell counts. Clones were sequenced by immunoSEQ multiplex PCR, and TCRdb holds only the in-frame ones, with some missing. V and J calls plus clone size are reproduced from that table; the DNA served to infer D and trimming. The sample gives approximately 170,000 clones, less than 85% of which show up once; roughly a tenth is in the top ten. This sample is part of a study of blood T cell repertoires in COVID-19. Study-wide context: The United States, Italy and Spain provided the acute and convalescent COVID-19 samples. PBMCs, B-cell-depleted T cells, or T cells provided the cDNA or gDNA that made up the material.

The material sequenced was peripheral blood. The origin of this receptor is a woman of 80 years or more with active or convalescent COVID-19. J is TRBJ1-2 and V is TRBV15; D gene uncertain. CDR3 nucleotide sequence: TGTGCCACCAGCAGAGATCACGGGTCTGGCTACACCTTC. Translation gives CATSRDHGSGYTF.